A selection of T cell receptor beta chains follows, all from one sample in a study of blood T cell repertoires in COVID-19. Produced via immunoSEQ multiplex PCR; TCRdb's table is partial and in-frame only. The sample lists around 100,000 clones, over 75% seen once, with around 6.5% in the top ten. The specimen was peripheral blood. The receptors here all came from an older woman with acute or convalescent COVID-19. The CDR3 runs from the conserved cysteine through the conserved F or W. A D gene is named only where the DNA matches it firmly. Size is stated for part of the rows, as once, few or many counts, or as a class when the clone is expanded.

D,J,V,size,DNA,CDR3
-,TRBJ2-5,TRBV7-9,-,TGTGCCAGCACCGGCGCGGAAGAGACCCAGTACTTC,CASTGAEETQYF
-,TRBJ1-1,TRBV5-1,-,TGCGCCAGCAGCTTGGCAGGGGTATTCACTGAAGCTTTCTTT,CASSLAGVFTEAFF
TRBD2,TRBJ2-1,TRBV10-3,-,TGTGCCATCAGTGAAGATCGCGGGAGGGCGTTCGTGGTGCGGTTCTTC,CAISEDRGRAFVVRFF
TRBD2,TRBJ2-2,TRBV5-6,-,TGTGCCAGCAGCTTGGGACTAGCGCGGAACACCGGGGAGCTGTTTTTT,CASSLGLARNTGELFF
TRBD1,TRBJ1-6,TRBV6-5,-,TGTGCCAGCAGGGGACAGCTAAGAGCCCCCCTCCACTTT,CASRGQLRAPLHF
-,TRBJ1-5,TRBV2,once,TGTGCCAGCAGTGAAACTTGGTTCTATAGCAATCAGCCCCAGCATTTT,CASSETWFYSNQPQHF
TRBD2,TRBJ2-5,TRBV10-3,-,TGTGCCATCAGTGAGGGGGGGGGTTTACAAGAGACCCAGTACTTC,CAISEGGGLQETQYF
-,TRBJ1-2,TRBV28,-,TGTGCCAGCAGTCCACTAGGGCAGACCGGCTACACCTTC,CASSPLGQTGYTF
TRBD1,TRBJ1-1,TRBV7-3,-,TGTGCCAGCAGCCCGTCCCGGGACAGGGCCCAGGCTTTCTTT,CASSPSRDRAQAFF
-,TRBJ1-4,TRBV11-3,-,TGTGCCAGCAGCTTAGTGGGCGCTAATGAAAAACTGTTTTTT,CASSLVGANEKLFF
TRBD1,TRBJ1-6,TRBV2,-,TGTGCCAGCTCGACAGGGAGCTCCTATAATTCACCCCTCCACTTT,CASSTGSSYNSPLHF
-,TRBJ1-1,TRBV6-5,-,TGTGCCAGCAGGGGGGACTCCTGGAACACTGAAGCTTTCTTT,CASRGDSWNTEAFF
-,TRBJ2-5,TRBV24-1,-,TGTGCCACCAGTGACCGGACAAGACCTCAAGAGACCCAGTACTTC,CATSDRTRPQETQYF
-,TRBJ1-2,TRBV7-9,-,TGTGCCAGCAGCTACGGACAGAGAACCGGTGGCTACACCTTC,CASSYGQRTGGYTF
TRBD1,TRBJ1-2,TRBV6-5,-,TGTGCCAGCAGACCCGGGACAGTTTATGGCTACACCTTC,CASRPGTVYGYTF
TRBD2,TRBJ2-1,TRBV2,-,TGTGCCAGCAGTCGGGAGGCGGAGCAGTTCTTC,CASSREAEQFF
TRBD2,TRBJ2-1,TRBV5-1,-,TGCGCCAGCAGTTGGACTAGCGGGAGGGTATACAATGAGCAGTTCTTC,CASSWTSGRVYNEQFF
TRBD1,TRBJ1-1,TRBV28,-,TGTGCCAGCAGTTTGGTTCCGGGACAGACGAACACTGAAGCTTTCTTT,CASSLVPGQTNTEAFF
TRBD2,TRBJ2-1,TRBV18,-,TGTGCCAGCTCACCTTCAATAGCGGGAGGAAATGAGCAGTTCTTC,CASSPSIAGGNEQFF
TRBD2,TRBJ2-6,TRBV12-5,once,TGTGCTAGTGGTTTGGTTCCCCCTTCACTAGCGGGACTATCTGGGGCCAACGTCCTGACTTTC,CASGLVPPSLAGLSGANVLTF
-,TRBJ1-1,TRBV3-1/TRBV3-2,-,TGTGCCAGCAGCCTCGCGGGGGGCACTGAAGCTTTCTTT,CASSLAGGTEAFF
TRBD1,TRBJ1-1,TRBV15,-,TGTGCCACCAGCAGAGGTGGGACAGGGGAGGGCACTGAAGCTTTCTTT,CATSRGGTGEGTEAFF
-,TRBJ2-1,TRBV7-6,-,TGTGCCAGCAGCGAGACTAGTGGGTATGAGCAGTTCTTC,CASSETSGYEQFF
-,TRBJ1-2,TRBV19,-,TGTGCCAGTAGTATAGGGCAGGGGAACTATGGCTACACCTTC,CASSIGQGNYGYTF
-,TRBJ1-5,TRBV18,-,TGTGCCAGCTCACCAAATCAAGGTAGCCATCAGCCCCAGCATTTT,CASSPNQGSHQPQHF
TRBD2,TRBJ2-3,TRBV5-4,once,TGTGCCAGCAGCTGGGTAGGCGGGAGAGATAGCACAGATACGCAGTATTTT,CASSWVGGRDSTDTQYF